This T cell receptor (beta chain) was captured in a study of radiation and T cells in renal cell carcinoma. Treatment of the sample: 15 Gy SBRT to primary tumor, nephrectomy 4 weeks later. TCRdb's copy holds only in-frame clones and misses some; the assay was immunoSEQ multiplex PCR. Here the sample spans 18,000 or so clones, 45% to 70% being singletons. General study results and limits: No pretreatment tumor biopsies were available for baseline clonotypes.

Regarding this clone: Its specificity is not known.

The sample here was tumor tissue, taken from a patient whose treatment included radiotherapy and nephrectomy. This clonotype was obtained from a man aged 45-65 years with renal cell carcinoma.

The CDR3 region has the DNA TGTGCCAGCAGCGTATTCCCTTCTAGCAACCAAGAGACCCAGTACTTC. Its translation: CASSVFPSSNQETQYF. The chain combines TRBV9 with TRBJ2-5; D perhaps matches TRBD2 (5 bases). The CDR3 contains 16 residues. Germline values: CDR1 SGDLS, CDR2 YYNGEE. V was trimmed by 1 base and J by 0 bases, leaving 13 bases between them.